Given below is one T cell receptor (beta chain) in context. This CDR3 region has 15 residues. Germline lookup yields CDR1 MNHEY and CDR2 SVGAGI. V lost 2 bases and J lost 0, with 11 bases in between. This sample is drawn from a study of T cell responses to AZD1222 COVID-19 vaccine. Libraries were prepared by immunoSEQ multiplex PCR; TCRdb keeps only in-frame clonotypes and omits some of them. The sample has under 130,000 clones, 70% to 90% seen once; the top ten hold roughly 2.5%. The V and J genes are TRBV6-5 and TRBJ2-7; D is uncertain. The receptor was isolated from an adult who received the AZD1222 COVID-19 vaccine. Specimen: peripheral blood, collected 28 days after the second AZD1222 dose. CDR3 DNA: TGTGCCAGCAGTTACCATGTCTATAGCTCCTACGAGCAGTACTTC. Protein product: CASSYHVYSSYEQYF.